This TCR beta chain was sequenced in a study of vaccination and CD4 T cells after COVID-19. Background on the study: Ranging from 14 to 241, the interval between dose two and post-vaccine sampling had a median of 72 days. Overlapping peptides of the spike proteins of SARS-CoV-2, HCoV-NL63, HCoV-OC43 and HCoV-229E were used for cell stimulation.

Study outcomes and limitations: Convalescent patients' vaccine-specific clones were spike mono-reactive in 304 of 307 cases.

Treatment here: roughly 10-day PBMC culture with coronavirus spike peptide pools or control peptides (ViraFEST assay). IL-2 (around 10 IU/ml) and peptide pools (around 10 ug/ml) were added to cultures of under 2.5 million PBMCs per well. V dropped 6 bases and J dropped 7 bases, with 15 bases sitting between them. Germline CDR1 is MDHEN and CDR2 is SYDVKM. The CDR3 runs to 13 residues. Sequencing of the DNA from cultured CD4+ T cells was carried out with the Oncomine TCR Beta short-read assay. One entry per CDR3 protein, called by TCRdb with MiXCR from the PCR reads. The table records about 15,000 distinct CDR3 sequences, roughly 58% of them present only once. Concerning this clonotype itself: Its antigen is undetermined.

Source material: CD4+ T cells from blood, cultured in vitro. The sequence derives from a human donor who had recovered from COVID-19. The J gene is TRBJ1-2, the V gene TRBV28; a weak D match, TRBD1 (5 bases). The CDR3 region is CASRAGTSGGYTF. CDR3 DNA: TGTGCCAGCAGAGCAGGGACCTCGGGTGGCTACACCTTC.